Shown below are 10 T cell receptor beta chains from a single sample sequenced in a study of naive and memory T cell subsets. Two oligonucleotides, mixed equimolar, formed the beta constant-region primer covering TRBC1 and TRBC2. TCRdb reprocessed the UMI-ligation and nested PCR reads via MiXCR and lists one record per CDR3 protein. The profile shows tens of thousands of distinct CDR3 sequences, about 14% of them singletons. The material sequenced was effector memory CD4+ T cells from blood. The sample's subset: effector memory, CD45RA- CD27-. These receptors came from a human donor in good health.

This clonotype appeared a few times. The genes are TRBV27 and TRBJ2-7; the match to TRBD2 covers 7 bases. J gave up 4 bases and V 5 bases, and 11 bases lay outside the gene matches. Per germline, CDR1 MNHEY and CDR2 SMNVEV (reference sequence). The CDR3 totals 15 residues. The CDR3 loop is CASSRSGAGPYEQYF. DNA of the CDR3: TGTGCCAGCAGTCGAAGCGGGGCGGGTCCTTACGAGCAGTACTTC.

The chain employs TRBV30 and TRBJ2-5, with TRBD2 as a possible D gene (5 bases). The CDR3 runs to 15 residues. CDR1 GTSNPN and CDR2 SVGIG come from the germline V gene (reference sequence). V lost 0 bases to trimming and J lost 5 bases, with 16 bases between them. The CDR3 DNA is TGTGCCTGGAGTGTAATGAGAGGGAAAGCGGAGACCCAGTACTTC. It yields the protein CAWSVMRGKAETQYF.

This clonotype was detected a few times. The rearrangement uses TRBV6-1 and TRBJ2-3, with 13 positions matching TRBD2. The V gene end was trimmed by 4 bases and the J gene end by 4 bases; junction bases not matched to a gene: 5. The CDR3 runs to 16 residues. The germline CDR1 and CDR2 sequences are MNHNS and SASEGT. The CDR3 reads CASSGKGTSGADTQYF. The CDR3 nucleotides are TGTGCCAGCAGTGGAAAAGGGACTAGCGGGGCAGATACGCAGTATTTT.

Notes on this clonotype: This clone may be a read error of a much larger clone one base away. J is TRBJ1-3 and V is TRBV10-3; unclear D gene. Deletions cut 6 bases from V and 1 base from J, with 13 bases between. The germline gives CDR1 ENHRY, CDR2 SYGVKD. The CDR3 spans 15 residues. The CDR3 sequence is CAISPDGLSGNTIYF. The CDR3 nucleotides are TGTGCCATCAGCCCCGACGGTTTATCTGGAAACACCATATATTTT.

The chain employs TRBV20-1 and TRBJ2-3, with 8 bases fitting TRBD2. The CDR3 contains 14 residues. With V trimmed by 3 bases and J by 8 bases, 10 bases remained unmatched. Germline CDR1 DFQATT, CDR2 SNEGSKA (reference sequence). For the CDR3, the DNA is TGCAGTGCTAGGAGACGAGCGGGAGATGCTACGCAGTATTTT. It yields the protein CSARRRAGDATQYF.

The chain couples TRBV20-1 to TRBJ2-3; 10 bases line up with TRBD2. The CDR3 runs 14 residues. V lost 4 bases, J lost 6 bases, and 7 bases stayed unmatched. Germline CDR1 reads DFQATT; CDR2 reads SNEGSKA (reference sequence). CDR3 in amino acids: CSATSGSATDTQYF. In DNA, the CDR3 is TGCAGTGCTACTAGCGGGAGTGCAACGGATACGCAGTATTTT.

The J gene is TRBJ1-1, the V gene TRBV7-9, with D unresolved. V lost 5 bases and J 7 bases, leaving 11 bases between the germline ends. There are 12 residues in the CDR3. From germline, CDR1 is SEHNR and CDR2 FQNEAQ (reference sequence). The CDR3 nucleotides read TGTGCCAGCAGCACAGCAGGCCGTGAAGCTTTCTTT. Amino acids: CASSTAGREAFF.

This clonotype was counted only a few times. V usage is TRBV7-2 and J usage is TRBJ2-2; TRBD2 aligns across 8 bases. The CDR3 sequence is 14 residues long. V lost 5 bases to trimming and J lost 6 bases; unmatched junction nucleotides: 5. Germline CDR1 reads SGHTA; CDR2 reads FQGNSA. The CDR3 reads CASSVGLGPGELFF. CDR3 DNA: TGTGCCAGCAGCGTGGGACTAGGGCCCGGGGAGCTGTTTTTT.

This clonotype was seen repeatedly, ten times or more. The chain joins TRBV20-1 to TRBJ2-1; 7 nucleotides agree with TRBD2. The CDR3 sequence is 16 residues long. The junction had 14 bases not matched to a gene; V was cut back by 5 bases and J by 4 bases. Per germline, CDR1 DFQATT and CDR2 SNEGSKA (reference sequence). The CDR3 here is CSASPPREELYNEQFF. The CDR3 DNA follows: TGCAGTGCTTCCCCCCCACGGGAGGAACTATACAATGAGCAGTTCTTC.

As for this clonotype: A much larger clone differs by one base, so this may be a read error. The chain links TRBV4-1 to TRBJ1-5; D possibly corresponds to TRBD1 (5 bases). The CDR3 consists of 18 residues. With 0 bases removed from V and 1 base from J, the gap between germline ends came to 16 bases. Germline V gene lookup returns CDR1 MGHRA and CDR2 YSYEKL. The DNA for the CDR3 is TGCGCCAGCAGCCAAGAAGGTCTGGGGGGAGGAAGCAATCAGCCCCAGCATTTT. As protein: CASSQEGLGGGSNQPQHF.